The T cell receptor (beta chain) described here comes from a study of OX40 agonist ivuxolimab in advanced cancers. As for the study in general: Patients were treated with intravenous ivuxolimab, dosed at 0.01 to 10 mg/kg and infused every 2 weeks. Three patients responded partially, comprising one with hepatocellular carcinoma and two with cutaneous melanoma.

With regard to this clone: Its antigen is undetermined.

Study-level findings and limits: Which antigen the expanded peripheral T cells recognized is unknown.

V gave up 7 bases and J gave up 2 bases, with 18 bases separating them. The CDR3 extends over 15 amino acids. Per the germline V gene, CDR1 is LNHDA and CDR2 is SQIVND (reference sequence). TCRdb's table, derived via immunoSEQ multiplex PCR, lists solely in-frame clones and lacks some. The sample shows over 80,000 clones, about nine tenths of them seen only once. This clonotype was sampled from an adult with an advanced solid tumor such as melanoma, head and neck, liver or kidney cancer. The chain uses TRBV19 and TRBJ2-7, with D hard to call. Sequenced material: CD4+ or CD8+ T cells sorted from blood, taken in a trial of the OX40 agonist ivuxolimab. CDR3 amino acids: CASNTFLGRTYEQYF. The DNA for the CDR3 is TGTGCCAGTAACACCTTTCTTGGCCGCACCTACGAGCAGTACTTC.